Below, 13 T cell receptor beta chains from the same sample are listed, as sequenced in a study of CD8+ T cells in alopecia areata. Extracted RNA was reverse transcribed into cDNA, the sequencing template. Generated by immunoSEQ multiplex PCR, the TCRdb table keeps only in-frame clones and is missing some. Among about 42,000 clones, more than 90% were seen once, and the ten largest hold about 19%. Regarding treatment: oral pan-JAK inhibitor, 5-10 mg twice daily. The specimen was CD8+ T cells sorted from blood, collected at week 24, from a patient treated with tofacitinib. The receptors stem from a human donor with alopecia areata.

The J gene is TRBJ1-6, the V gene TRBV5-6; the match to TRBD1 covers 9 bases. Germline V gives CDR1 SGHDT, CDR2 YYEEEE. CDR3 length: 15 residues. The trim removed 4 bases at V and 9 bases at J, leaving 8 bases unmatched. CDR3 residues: CASSLSGQGRSPLHF. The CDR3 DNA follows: TGTGCCAGCAGCCTCTCGGGACAGGGACGTTCACCCCTCCACTTT.

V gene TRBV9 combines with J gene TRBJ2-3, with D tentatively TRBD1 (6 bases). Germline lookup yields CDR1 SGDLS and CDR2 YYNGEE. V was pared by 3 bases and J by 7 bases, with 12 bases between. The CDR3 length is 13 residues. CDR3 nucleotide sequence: TGTGCCAGCAGCGCAGGGGACACGAATACGCAGTATTTT. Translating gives CASSAGDTNTQYF.

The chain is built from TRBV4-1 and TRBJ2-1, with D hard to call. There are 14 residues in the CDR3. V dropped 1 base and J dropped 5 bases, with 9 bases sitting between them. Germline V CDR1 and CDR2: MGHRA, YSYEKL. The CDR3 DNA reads TGCGCCAGCAGCCAAGTGTTAGAAGACAATGAGCAGTTCTTC. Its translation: CASSQVLEDNEQFF.

The CDR3 region is CASSLGQGTSYNSPLHF. For the CDR3, the DNA is TGTGCCAGCAGCTTGGGACAGGGGACCTCCTATAATTCACCCCTCCACTTT. V is TRBV7-9 and J is TRBJ1-6, with 10 bases fitting TRBD1. CDR3 length equals 17 residues. The ends lost 3 bases at V and 0 bases at J; junction bases unmatched: 2. Germline CDR1 is SEHNR and CDR2 is FQNEAQ (reference sequence).

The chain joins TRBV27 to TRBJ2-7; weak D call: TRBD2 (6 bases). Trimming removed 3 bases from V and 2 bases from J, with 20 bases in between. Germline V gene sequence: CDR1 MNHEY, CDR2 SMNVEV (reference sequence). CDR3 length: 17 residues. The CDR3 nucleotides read TGTGCCAGCAGTTTTTGGGGAGGACGTGGGGGGACCTACGAGCAGTACTTC. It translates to CASSFWGGRGGTYEQYF.

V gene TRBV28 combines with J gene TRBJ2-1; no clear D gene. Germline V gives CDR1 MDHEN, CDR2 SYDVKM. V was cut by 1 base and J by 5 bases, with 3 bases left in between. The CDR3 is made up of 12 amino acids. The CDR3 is CASSLYDNEQFF. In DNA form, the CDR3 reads TGTGCCAGCAGTTTATACGACAATGAGCAGTTCTTC.

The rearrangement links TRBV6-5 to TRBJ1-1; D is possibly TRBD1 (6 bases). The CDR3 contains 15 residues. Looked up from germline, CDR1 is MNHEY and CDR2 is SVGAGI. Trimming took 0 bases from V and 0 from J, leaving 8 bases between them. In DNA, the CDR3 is TGTGCCAGCAGTTACTCAGGACAGATGAACACTGAAGCTTTCTTT. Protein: CASSYSGQMNTEAFF.

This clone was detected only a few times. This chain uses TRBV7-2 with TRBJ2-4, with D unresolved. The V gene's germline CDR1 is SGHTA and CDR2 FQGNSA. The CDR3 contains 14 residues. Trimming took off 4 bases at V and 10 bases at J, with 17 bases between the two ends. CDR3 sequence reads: CASSSPPPLGIQYF. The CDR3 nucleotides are TGTGCCAGCAGCTCCCCCCCTCCGCTAGGTATTCAGTACTTC. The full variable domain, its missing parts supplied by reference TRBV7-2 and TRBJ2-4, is GAGVSQSPSNKVTEKGKDVELRCDPISGHTALYWYRQSLGQGLEFLIYFQGNSAPDKSGLPSDRFSAERTGGSVSTLTIQRTQQEDSAVYLCASSSPPPLGIQYFGAGTRLSVL.

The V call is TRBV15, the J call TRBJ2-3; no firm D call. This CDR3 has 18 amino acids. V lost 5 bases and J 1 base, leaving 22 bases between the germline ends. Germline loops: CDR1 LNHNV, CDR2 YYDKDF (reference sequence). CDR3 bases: TGTGCCACCAGCCCTGAAGGGAATGCCCCAGGCCGCACAGATACGCAGTATTTT. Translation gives CATSPEGNAPGRTDTQYF.

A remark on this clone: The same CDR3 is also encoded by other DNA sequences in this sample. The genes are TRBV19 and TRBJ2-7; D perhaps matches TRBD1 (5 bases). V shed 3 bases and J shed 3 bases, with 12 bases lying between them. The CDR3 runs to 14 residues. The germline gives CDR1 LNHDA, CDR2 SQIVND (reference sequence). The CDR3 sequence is CASSIRDSLYEQYF. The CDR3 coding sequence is TGTGCCAGTAGTATCCGCGACAGTCTCTACGAGCAGTACTTC.

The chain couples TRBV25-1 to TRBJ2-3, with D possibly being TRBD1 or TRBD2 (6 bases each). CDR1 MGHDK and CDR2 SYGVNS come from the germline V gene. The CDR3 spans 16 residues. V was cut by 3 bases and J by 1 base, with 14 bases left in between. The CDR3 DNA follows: TGTGCCAGCAGTGAGATGGGGGGCCGAGGCACAGATACGCAGTATTTT. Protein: CASSEMGGRGTDTQYF.

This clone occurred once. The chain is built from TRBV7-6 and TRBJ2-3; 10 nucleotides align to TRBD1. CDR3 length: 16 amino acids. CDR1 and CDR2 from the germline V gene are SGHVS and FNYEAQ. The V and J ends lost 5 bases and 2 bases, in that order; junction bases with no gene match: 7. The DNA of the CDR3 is TGTGCCAGCAGCCCTGAGACAGGGGGCATCACAGATACGCAGTATTTT. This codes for CASSPETGGITDTQYF.

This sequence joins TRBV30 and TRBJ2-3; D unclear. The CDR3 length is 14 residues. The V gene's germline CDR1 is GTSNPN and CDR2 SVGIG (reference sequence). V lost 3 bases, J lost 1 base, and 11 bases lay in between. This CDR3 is CAWRMGIRTDTQYF. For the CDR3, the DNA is TGTGCCTGGAGGATGGGCATCCGCACAGATACGCAGTATTTT.